The next 15 T cell receptor beta chains were all read from a single sample in a study of human T cells and chemical hapten exposure. This sample's time point: patch test 1, 2 weeks after DPC sensitization. Treatment denoted: therapeutic diphenylcyclopropenone sensitization with weekly scalp DPC. TCRdb fed the RACE reads into MiXCR, producing one record per CDR3 protein. The table has around 110,000 distinct CDR3 sequences, 12% seen once. The sequenced sample was whole blood, obtained in connection with sensitization to the hapten diphenylcyclopropenone (DPC). Receptors were obtained from a woman between 50 and 59 years old with alopecia areata. Some clones in this sample may be carry-over from other donors' samples.

This clonotype was found a few times. The chain uses TRBV20-1 and TRBJ1-2, with D possibly being TRBD1 (6 bases). This CDR3 region has 13 residues. Between the trimmed V and J ends, which lost 3 bases and 3 bases, there was a span of 11 bases. CDR1 is DFQATT, CDR2 SNEGSKA, per germline (reference sequence). Written as DNA, the CDR3 is TGCAGTGCTAGGAATTGGGGGCACTATGGCTACACCTTC. Its protein product is CSARNWGHYGYTF.

V usage is TRBV16 and J usage is TRBJ1-4; 7 bases are a match to TRBD1. CDR1 and CDR2 (germline): KGHSY, FQNENV. This CDR3 is built from 16 residues. Trimming cost V 3 bases and J 4 bases; bases outside gene matches: 8. The CDR3 protein is CASSHGQVALNEKLFF. CDR3 in DNA: TGTGCCAGCAGCCACGGACAGGTTGCTCTTAATGAAAAACTGTTTTTT.

The chain joins TRBV15 to TRBJ2-7; D uncertain. Trimming left V 5 bases short and J 0 bases short, with 8 bases between. The CDR3 is made up of 13 amino acids. CDR1 and CDR2 (germline): LNHNV, YYDKDF (reference sequence). The CDR3 protein is CATSRADSYEQYF. The CDR3, as DNA: TGTGCCACCAGCCGCGCGGACTCCTACGAGCAGTACTTC.

The gene calls are TRBV2 and TRBJ1-5; no clear D gene. V gave up 8 bases and J gave up 5 bases, with 13 bases separating them. The germline V gene has CDR1 SNHLY and CDR2 FYNNEI. This CDR3 region has 13 residues. The CDR3, as DNA: TGTGCCAGCTGTGCGTCCGACTATCAGCCCCAGCATTTT. The encoded protein is CASCASDYQPQHF.

This clonotype was detected only a few times. This chain links TRBV6-2 or TRBV6-3 with TRBJ2-1; D ambiguous. The CDR3 is 13 residues long. CDR1 MNHEY and CDR2 SVGEGT come from the germline V gene. V lost 5 bases, J lost 4 bases, and 9 bases lay in between. CDR3 DNA sequence: TGTGCCAGCAGTACCAACTGGTACAATGAGCAGTTCTTC. Its translation is CASSTNWYNEQFF.

The table lists this clonotype with many counts. The chain couples TRBV4-2 to TRBJ1-4, with 10 bases fitting TRBD1. The CDR3 is 15 amino acids. Looked up from germline, CDR1 is LGHNA and CDR2 is YNFKEQ. Trimming cost V 3 bases and J 8 bases; bases outside gene matches: 6. Written as DNA, the CDR3 is TGTGCCAGCAGCCAGACCGGGACAGGGGACGAAAAACTGTTTTTT. Its protein product is CASSQTGTGDEKLFF.

Regarding this clonotype: A much larger clone differs from this one at a single base, so this may be a read error. The chain carries TRBV5-5 and TRBJ2-7; no firm D call. Germline loops: CDR1 SGHKS, CDR2 YYEKEE (reference sequence). The CDR3 extends over 14 amino acids. CDR3 sequence reads: CTSSPGRSSYEQYF. The CDR3 region has the DNA TGTACCAGCAGCCCAGGACGGAGCTCCTACGAGCAGTACTTC. The complete variable domain, with remaining parts taken from reference TRBV5-5 and TRBJ2-7, reads DAGVTQSPTHLIKTRGQQVTLRCSPISGHKSVSWYQQVLGQGPQFIFQYYEKEERGRGNFPDRFSARQFPNYSSELNVNALLLGDSALYLCTSSPGRSSYEQYFGPGTRLTVT.

With respect to this clonotype: Just one base apart from a much larger clone, this may be a read error. The chain links TRBV3-1 to TRBJ2-1; the match to TRBD2 covers 8 bases. This CDR3 comprises 15 residues. Germline V gene data show CDR1 as LGHDT and CDR2 as YNNKEL (reference sequence). The CDR3 nucleotides are TGTCCCAGCAGCCCCAGCGGGAGCTCCTACAATGAGCAGTTCTTC. Its protein is CPSSPSGSSYNEQFF.

The V gene is TRBV3-1, the J gene TRBJ1-1, with TRBD1 matching 8 bases. V was pared by 5 bases and J by 4 bases, with 6 bases of the junction left unmatched. Looked up from germline, CDR1 is LGHDT and CDR2 is YNNKEL (reference sequence). The CDR3 loop spans 14 amino acids. In DNA, the CDR3 is TGTGCCAGCAGCAAAGGACAGGGAACCACTGAAGCTTTCTTT. As protein: CASSKGQGTTEAFF.

The chain joins TRBV29-1 to TRBJ2-7, with TRBD2 matching over 9 bases. The CDR3 consists of 14 residues. CDR1 and CDR2 (germline): SQVTM, ANQGSEA. Trimming cost V 4 bases and J 2 bases; bases outside gene matches: 6. CDR3 bases: TGCAGCGTTGCCCCGACTAGCGGTCCCTACGAGCAGTACTTC. Protein: CSVAPTSGPYEQYF.

This clonotype was seen ten or more times. CDR3 residues: CASSLAGGPLDTQYF. For the CDR3, the DNA is TGTGCCAGCAGCCTAGCGGGAGGGCCCTTAGATACGCAGTATTTT. The chain joins TRBV11-2 to TRBJ2-3, with TRBD2 matching over 12 bases. CDR3 length equals 15 residues. CDR1 and CDR2 (germline): SGHAT, FQNNGV. V trimming: 5 bases; J trimming: 5 bases; junction bases outside the gene matches: 5.

In its sample, this clonotype was seen a few times. This chain uses TRBV3-1 with TRBJ2-4; D not certain. There are 12 residues in the CDR3. V was cut by 1 base and J by 8 bases, with 6 bases left in between. Germline V gives CDR1 LGHDT, CDR2 YNNKEL (reference sequence). The CDR3 nucleotides read TGTGCCAGCAGCCAAGGTCCGTACATTCAGTACTTC. The encoded protein is CASSQGPYIQYF.

In its sample, this clonotype was seen many times. The chain links TRBV10-3 to TRBJ2-7; 7 bases are shared with TRBD1. Germline values: CDR1 ENHRY, CDR2 SYGVKD. J gave up 1 base and V 6 bases, and 6 bases lay outside the gene matches. The CDR3 length is 14 residues. The CDR3 nucleotides read TGTGCCATCAGACCCGGGACAGCTTCCTACGAGCAGTACTTC. Translating it yields CAIRPGTASYEQYF.

This clonotype was seen repeatedly, ten times or more. The junction shows a germline mismatch at one end, possibly a read error. The chain recombines TRBV20-1 with TRBJ1-2; D may be TRBD1 (5 bases). Germline CDR1 DFQATT, CDR2 SNEGSKA (reference sequence). The CDR3 is 13 amino acids. The CDR3, as DNA: TGCACTGCTCCAGGGAGCCACAACTATGGCTACACCTTC. Amino acid sequence: CTAPGSHNYGYTF.

J is TRBJ1-4 and V is TRBV7-9, with D possibly matching TRBD1 (5 bases). The CDR3 sequence is 16 residues long. The germline V and J ends were trimmed by 3 bases and 8 bases, with 19 bases remaining between them. CDR1 SEHNR and CDR2 FQNEAQ come from the germline V gene (reference sequence). The CDR3, as DNA: TGTGCCAGCAGCTTGCTCGTGTTAGGGGAGAGGGAAAAACTGTTTTTT. Protein sequence: CASSLLVLGEREKLFF. Together with reference TRBV7-9 and TRBJ1-4, the CDR3 gives the full variable domain: DTGVSQNPRHKITKRGQNVTFRCDPISEHNRLYWYRQTLGQGPEFLTYFQNEAQLEKSRLLSDRFSAERPKGSFSTLEIQRTEQGDSAMYLCASSLLVLGEREKLFFGSGTQLSVL.